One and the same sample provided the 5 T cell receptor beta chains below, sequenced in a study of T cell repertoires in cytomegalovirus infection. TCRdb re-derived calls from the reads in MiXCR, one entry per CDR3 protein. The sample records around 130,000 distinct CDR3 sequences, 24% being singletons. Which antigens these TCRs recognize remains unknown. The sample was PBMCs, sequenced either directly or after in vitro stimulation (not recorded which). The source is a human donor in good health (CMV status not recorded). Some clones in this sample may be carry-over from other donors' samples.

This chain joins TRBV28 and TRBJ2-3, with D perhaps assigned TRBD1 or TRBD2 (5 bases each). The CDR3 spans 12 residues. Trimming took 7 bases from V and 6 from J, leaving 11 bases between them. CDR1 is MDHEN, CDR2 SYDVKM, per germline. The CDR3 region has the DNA TGTGCCAGCAATTCTTGGGGGGATACGCAGTATTTT. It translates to CASNSWGDTQYF.

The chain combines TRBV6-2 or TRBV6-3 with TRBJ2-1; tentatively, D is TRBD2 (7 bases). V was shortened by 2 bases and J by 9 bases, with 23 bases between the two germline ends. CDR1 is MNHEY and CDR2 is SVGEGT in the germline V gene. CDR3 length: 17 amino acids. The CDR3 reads CASSYQLTGRGNGEQFF. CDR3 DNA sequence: TGTGCCAGCAGTTACCAACTAACAGGGAGGGGTAACGGTGAGCAGTTCTTC.

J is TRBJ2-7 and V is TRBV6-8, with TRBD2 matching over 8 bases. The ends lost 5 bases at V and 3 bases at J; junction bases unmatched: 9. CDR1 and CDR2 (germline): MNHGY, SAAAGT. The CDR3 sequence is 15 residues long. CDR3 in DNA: TGTGCCAGCAGTGTATCAGCGGGAGAGATCTACGAGCAGTACTTC. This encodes CASSVSAGEIYEQYF.

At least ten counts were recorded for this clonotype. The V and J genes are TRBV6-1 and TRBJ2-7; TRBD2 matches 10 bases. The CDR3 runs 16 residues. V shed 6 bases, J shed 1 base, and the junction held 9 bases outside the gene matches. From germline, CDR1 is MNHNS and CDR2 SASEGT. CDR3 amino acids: CASREGWTSGSYEQYF. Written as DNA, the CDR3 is TGTGCCAGCAGGGAGGGCTGGACTAGCGGATCCTACGAGCAGTACTTC.

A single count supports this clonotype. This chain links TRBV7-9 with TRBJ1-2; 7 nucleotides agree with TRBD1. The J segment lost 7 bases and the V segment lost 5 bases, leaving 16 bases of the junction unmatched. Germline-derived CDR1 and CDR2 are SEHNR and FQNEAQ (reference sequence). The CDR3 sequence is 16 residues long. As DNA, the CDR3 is TGTGCCAGCAGCCTGGGTACAGGGGTAGGGATAGGTGGCTACACCTTC. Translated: CASSLGTGVGIGGYTF.